This TCR beta chain originates from a study of blood T cell repertoires in COVID-19 (dated by TCRdb to 2020 to 2022). About the investigation overall: Collaborator samples came from the United States, Italy and Spain and covered acute and convalescent phases of COVID-19. The prospective study material was composed of cDNA or gDNA derived from T cells, B-cell-depleted T cells, or PBMCs. Subjects who had been exposed to COVID-19, were actively infected with it, or had recovered from it provided the deeply sampled blood TCRbeta repertoires that made up the dataset. A freely available public database, intended as a resource for researchers studying the immune response to SARS-CoV-2, is where the repertoires were released. The samples were drawn from two sources: the first 160 participants of the ongoing ImmuneRACE study, and fewer than 1,500 subjects contributed by 6 global collaborators. Sample metadata almost always included a de-identified subject ID, COVID-19 status, age in years and sex. Where available, HLA class I and class II types were taken from metadata supplied by the sample provider and were not determined by assay-based typing. On the study overall, not on this receptor specifically: The quantity of clinical and demographic metadata differed by source and by participant and was supplied without curation.

As concerns this clone: The antigen it binds to is not known. One base away there is no much larger clone; base qualities are not given.

Collaborating institutions collected whole blood in K2EDTA tubes following their own protocols. Collaborator samples were shipped for TCRbeta analysis as frozen whole blood, isolated PBMCs, or DNA extracted from either sample type. TCRbeta CDR3 regions were amplified from genomic DNA using the immunoSEQ Assay, a bias-controlled multiplex PCR. The paper's data handling went like this. The number of nucleated cells in each sample was estimated from the amplification of reference gene primers within the assay. To quantify the absolute abundance of each unique TCRbeta CDR3 rearrangement, sequence reads were collapsed and filtered. For each sample, productive Simpson clonality was calculated by taking the square root of Simpson's diversity index across productive rearrangements. The clones in this table, taken by TCRdb from immuneACCESS, are in-frame only. Not every clone is retained; where verified, under half of the shortfall comes from an unresolved V gene, and the cause of the rest is unknown. The V and J calls and clone size come from that table; D and trimming were worked out from the DNA. The sample profile shows about 120,000 clones; around 63% of them were found once. In total, the top ten clones hold roughly 2% of the sample.

V loses 4 bases at its end and J loses 2 bases; junction bases beyond the gene matches: 3. The germline V gene provides CDR1 SGHRS and CDR2 YFSETQ. Reading from cysteine to phenylalanine, the CDR3 counts 15 amino acids. CDR3 DNA is the only sequence kept; it has 45 bases, read in frame from the first base. Sequencing was done on a sample of peripheral blood. The receptor chain draws on TRBV5-1 and TRBJ2-6; 7 junctional bases match TRBD1. This receptor was taken from a woman in her 70s with acute or convalescent COVID-19. The base sequence is TGCGCCAGCAGCGAAGGGGGCGCTGGGGCCAACGTCCTGACTTTC. Its product reads: CASSEGGAGANVLTF. Joined to the reference TRBV5-1 and TRBJ2-6 proteins, this CDR3 gives the full variable domain: KAGVTQTPRYLIKTRGQQVTLSCSPISGHRSVSWYQQTPGQGLQFLFEYFSETQRNKGNFPGRFSGRQFSNSRSEMNVSTLELGDSALYLCASSEGGAGANVLTFGAGSRLTVL.